The clone carrying this T cell receptor beta chain was detected ten times or more. The data are from a study of blood T cells in healthy people across ages. PCR was performed a second time for roughly 7 to 11 cycles using a sample-barcoded 5' primer and a J-beta primer mix. Using its own MiXCR run on the 5' RACE reads, TCRdb lists one record per CDR3 protein. The table has hundreds of thousands of distinct CDR3 sequences, more than 25% seen once; the top ten hold around 16%. Between the trimmed V and J ends, which lost 3 bases and 4 bases, there was a span of 6 bases. In germline, CDR1 is ENHRY, CDR2 SYGVKD. The CDR3 runs to 12 residues.

This receptor was obtained from a woman at least 80 years old in good health. The sequenced material came from blood. This chain joins TRBV10-3 and TRBJ1-2; no reliable D call. The CDR3 sequence is CAISDQAYGYTF. Here the CDR3 DNA reads TGTGCCATCAGTGACCAGGCCTATGGCTACACCTTC.